Listed here are 10 T cell receptor beta chains from one sample, sequenced in a study of T cell responses to AZD1222 COVID-19 vaccine. Using immunoSEQ multiplex PCR, the repertoire was profiled, and TCRdb retains in-frame clones only, with some absent. The sample holds 100,000 to 150,000 clones, approximately 90% seen once. This sample comprised peripheral blood, obtained 28 days after the second AZD1222 dose. These TCRs come from an adult who received the AZD1222 COVID-19 vaccine.

The chain joins TRBV19 to TRBJ2-7; TRBD1 matches 7 bases. Trimming removed 6 bases from V and 0 bases from J; junction bases left unmatched: 5. Per the germline V gene, CDR1 is LNHDA and CDR2 is SQIVND (reference sequence). This CDR3 has 14 amino acids. The CDR3 nucleotides are TGTGCCAGTAGCCGGGACAGAGACTCCTACGAGCAGTACTTC. Protein: CASSRDRDSYEQYF.

The CDR3 reads CASSYSRGPAEAFF. In nucleotides, the CDR3 is TGTGCCAGCAGTTACTCAAGGGGGCCGGCTGAAGCTTTCTTT. The chain couples TRBV6-5 to TRBJ1-1; TRBD1 agrees at 7 bases. The junction had 4 bases not matched to a gene; V was cut back by 0 bases and J by 6 bases. Germline CDR1 and CDR2: MNHEY and SVGAGI. The CDR3 has 14 residues.

The CDR3, as DNA: TGTGCCAGCAGCACCAGCGGGCTTTCTTACAATGAGCAGTTCTTC. Translation gives CASSTSGLSYNEQFF. The chain has TRBV5-5 and TRBJ2-1; tentatively, D is TRBD2 (6 bases). Trimming removed 4 bases from V and 4 bases from J, with 15 bases in between. The CDR3 has 15 amino acids. Germline-derived CDR1 and CDR2 are SGHKS and YYEKEE (reference sequence).

This chain connects TRBV4-3 to TRBJ1-1; D is uncertain. The CDR3 covers 13 residues. V lost 2 bases to trimming and J lost 9 bases, with 13 bases between them. CDR1 and CDR2 (germline): LGHNA, YSLEER. This CDR3 reads CASSQTVFSKAFF. In nucleotides, the CDR3 is TGCGCCAGCAGCCAAACAGTATTTTCAAAAGCTTTCTTT.

The chain uses TRBV7-2 and TRBJ1-3; possibly TRBD1 for D (5 bases). The CDR3 is 15 residues long. Trimming stripped 3 bases from V and 4 bases from J, with 13 bases between. Germline V gene lookup returns CDR1 SGHTA and CDR2 FQGNSA. The CDR3 DNA reads TGTGCCAGCAGCTTCGCAGGGCCGGAAGGAAACACCATATATTTT. Amino acids: CASSFAGPEGNTIYF.

The rearrangement joins TRBV7-6 to TRBJ2-5; D remains ambiguous. In germline, CDR1 is SGHVS, CDR2 FNYEAQ. The CDR3 contains 16 residues. Trimming cost V 1 base and J 0 bases, with 12 bases left between them. The chain's CDR3 is CASSLGVGSYQETQYF. For the CDR3, the DNA is TGTGCCAGCAGCTTAGGTGTGGGGTCGTACCAAGAGACCCAGTACTTC.

V gene TRBV5-1 combines with J gene TRBJ2-7, with 8 bases that match TRBD1. The CDR3 runs 14 residues. V was clipped by 4 bases and J by 2 bases; unmatched bases: 5. Germline V lookup: CDR1 SGHRS, CDR2 YFSETQ. DNA for the CDR3: TGCGCCAGCAGCGAGGGACAGGTGACCTACGAGCAGTACTTC. This codes for CASSEGQVTYEQYF.

The chain joins TRBV18 to TRBJ2-3, with TRBD1 matching over 9 bases. Trimming cost V 6 bases and J 6 bases; bases outside gene matches: 13. This CDR3 is built from 16 residues. Germline CDR1 and CDR2: KGHSH and LQKENI. CDR3 sequence reads: CASSHLQGARFDTQYF. The CDR3 bases are TGTGCCAGCTCGCACTTACAGGGGGCCCGTTTCGATACGCAGTATTTT.

V is TRBV19 and J is TRBJ2-1, with a tentative D call TRBD2 (5 bases). CDR1 is LNHDA and CDR2 is SQIVND in the germline V gene (reference sequence). Between the trimmed V and J ends, which lost 1 base and 7 bases, there was a span of 20 bases. The CDR3 runs 17 residues. The CDR3 DNA sequence: TGTGCCAGTAGTATAGTTGAGGGAGTCCTAGGTAGGAATGAGCAGTTCTTC. It specifies CASSIVEGVLGRNEQFF.

J is TRBJ2-1 and V is TRBV24-1; 7 nucleotides line up with TRBD2. The germline V gene has CDR1 KGHDR and CDR2 SFDVKD. The CDR3 spans 21 residues. Trimming removed 3 bases from V and 8 bases from J; junction bases left unmatched: 27. This CDR3 reads CATSDIRLDDEAGAPPDEQFF. As DNA, the CDR3 is TGTGCCACCAGTGATATAAGGCTCGATGATGAGGCGGGAGCCCCACCGGATGAGCAGTTCTTC.